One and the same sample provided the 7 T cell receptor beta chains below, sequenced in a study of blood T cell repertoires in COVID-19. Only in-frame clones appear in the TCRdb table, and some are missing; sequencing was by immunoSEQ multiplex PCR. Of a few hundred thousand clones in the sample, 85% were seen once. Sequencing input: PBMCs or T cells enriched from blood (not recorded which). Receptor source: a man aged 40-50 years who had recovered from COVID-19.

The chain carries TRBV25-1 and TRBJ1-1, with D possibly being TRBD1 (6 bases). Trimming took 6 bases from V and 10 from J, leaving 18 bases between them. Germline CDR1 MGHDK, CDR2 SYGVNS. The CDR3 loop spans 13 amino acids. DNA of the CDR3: TGTGCCAGCAGCGAGACGGACAGCCATCGAGCTTTCTTT. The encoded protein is CASSETDSHRAFF. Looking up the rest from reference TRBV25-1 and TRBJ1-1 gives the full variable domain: EADIYQTPRYLVIGTGKKITLECSQTMGHDKMYWYQQDPGMELHLIHYSYGVNSTEKGDLSSESTVSRIRTEHFPLTLESARPSHTSQYLCASSETDSHRAFFGQGTRLTVV.

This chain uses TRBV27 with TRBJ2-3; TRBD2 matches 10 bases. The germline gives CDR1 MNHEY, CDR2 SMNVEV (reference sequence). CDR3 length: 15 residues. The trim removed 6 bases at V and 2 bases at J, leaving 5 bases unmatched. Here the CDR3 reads CASRLLAGYTDTQYF. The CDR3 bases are TGTGCCAGCAGGCTACTAGCGGGATACACAGATACGCAGTATTTT.

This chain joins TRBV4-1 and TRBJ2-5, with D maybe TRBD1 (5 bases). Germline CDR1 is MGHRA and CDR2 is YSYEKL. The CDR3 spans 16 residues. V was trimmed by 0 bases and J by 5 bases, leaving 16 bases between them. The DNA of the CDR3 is TGCGCCAGCAGCCAAGATGGGGCCACGGCTCAGGAGACCCAGTACTTC. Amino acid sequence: CASSQDGATAQETQYF.

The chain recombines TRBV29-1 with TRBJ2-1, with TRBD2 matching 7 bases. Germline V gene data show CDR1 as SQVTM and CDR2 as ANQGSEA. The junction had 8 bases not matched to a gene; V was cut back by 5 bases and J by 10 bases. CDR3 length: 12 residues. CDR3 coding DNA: TGCAGCGTTTTGGGCGGGAGTAGGGAGCAGTTCTTC. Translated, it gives CSVLGGSREQFF.

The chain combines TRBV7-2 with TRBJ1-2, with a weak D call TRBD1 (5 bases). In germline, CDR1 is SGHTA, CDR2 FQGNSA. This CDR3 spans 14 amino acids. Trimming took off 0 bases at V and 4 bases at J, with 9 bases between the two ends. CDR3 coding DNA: TGTGCCAGCAGCTTAGCGTCAGGGCGCTATGGCTACACCTTC. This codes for CASSLASGRYGYTF.

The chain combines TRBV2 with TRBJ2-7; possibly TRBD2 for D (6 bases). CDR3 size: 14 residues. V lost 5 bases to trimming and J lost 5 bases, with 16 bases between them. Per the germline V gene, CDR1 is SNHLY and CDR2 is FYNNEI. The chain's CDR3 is CASSPDYLSHEQYF. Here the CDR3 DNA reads TGTGCCAGCAGTCCGGACTATCTCTCTCACGAGCAGTACTTC.

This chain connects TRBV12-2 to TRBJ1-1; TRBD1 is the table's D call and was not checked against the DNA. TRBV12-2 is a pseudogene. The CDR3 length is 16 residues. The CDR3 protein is CASRLPETGPGTEAFF. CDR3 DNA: TGTGCAAGTCGCTTACCCGAGACAGGCCCGGGGACTGAAGCTTTCTTT.